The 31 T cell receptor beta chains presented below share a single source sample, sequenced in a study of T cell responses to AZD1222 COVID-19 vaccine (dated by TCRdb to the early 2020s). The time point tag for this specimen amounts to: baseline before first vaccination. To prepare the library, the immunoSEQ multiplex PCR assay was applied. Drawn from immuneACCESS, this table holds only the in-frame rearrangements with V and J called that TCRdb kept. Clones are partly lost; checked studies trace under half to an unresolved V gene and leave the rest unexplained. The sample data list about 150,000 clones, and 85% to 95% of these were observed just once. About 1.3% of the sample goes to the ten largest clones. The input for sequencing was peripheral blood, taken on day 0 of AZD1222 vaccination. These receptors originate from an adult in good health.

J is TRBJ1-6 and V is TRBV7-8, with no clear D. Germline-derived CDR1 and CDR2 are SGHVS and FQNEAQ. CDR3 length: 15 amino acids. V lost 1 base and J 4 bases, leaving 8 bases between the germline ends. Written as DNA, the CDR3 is TGTGCCAGCAGCTTAGTGGCCAGGTATAATTCACCCCTCCACTTT. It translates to CASSLVARYNSPLHF.

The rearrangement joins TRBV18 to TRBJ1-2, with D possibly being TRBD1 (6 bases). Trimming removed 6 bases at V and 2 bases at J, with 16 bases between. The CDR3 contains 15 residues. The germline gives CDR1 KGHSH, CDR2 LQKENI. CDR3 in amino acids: CASSITQGRNYGYTF. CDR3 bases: TGTGCCAGCTCGATCACCCAGGGGAGGAACTATGGCTACACCTTC. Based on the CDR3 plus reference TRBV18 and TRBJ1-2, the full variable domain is NAGVMQNPRHLVRRRGQEARLRCSPMKGHSHVYWYRQLPEEGLKFMVYLQKENIIDESGMPKERFSAEFPKEGPSILRIQQVVRGDSAAYFCASSITQGRNYGYTFGSGTRLTVV.

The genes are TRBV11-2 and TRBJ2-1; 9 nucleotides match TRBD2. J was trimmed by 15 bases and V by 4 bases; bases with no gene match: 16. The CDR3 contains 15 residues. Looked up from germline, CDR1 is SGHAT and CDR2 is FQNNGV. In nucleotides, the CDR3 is TGTGCCAGCAGCTCCCTTTTTAATAGGCGGGAGGGAACGTTCTTC. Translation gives CASSSLFNRREGTFF.

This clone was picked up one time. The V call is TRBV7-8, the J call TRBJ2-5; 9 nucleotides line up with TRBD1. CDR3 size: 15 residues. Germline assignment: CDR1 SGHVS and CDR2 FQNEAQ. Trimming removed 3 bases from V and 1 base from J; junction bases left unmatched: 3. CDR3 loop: CASSFGTGLQETQYF. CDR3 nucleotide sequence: TGTGCCAGCAGCTTCGGGACAGGGCTCCAAGAGACCCAGTACTTC.

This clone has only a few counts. CDR3 sequence (DNA): TGTGCCAGCAGCCAGTACAGTCAAACCAACACCGGGGAGCTGTTTTTT. This sequence encodes CASSQYSQTNTGELFF. The chain is built from TRBV3-1 (or the pseudogene TRBV3-2) and TRBJ2-2; no firm D call. Trimming pared 3 bases from V and 2 bases from J, leaving 13 bases between. CDR3 length: 16 amino acids. Germline assignment: CDR1 LGHDT and CDR2 YNNKEL (reference sequence).

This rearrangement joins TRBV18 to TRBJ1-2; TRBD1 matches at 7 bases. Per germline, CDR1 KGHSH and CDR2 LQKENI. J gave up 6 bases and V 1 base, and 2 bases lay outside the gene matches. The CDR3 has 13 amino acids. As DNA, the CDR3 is TGTGCCAGCTCACCACGACAGGGAGATGGCTACACCTTC. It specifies CASSPRQGDGYTF.

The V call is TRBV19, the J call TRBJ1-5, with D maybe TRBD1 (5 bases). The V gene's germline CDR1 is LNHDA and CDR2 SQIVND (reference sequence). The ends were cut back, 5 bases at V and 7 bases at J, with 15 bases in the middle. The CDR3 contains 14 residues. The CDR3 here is CASSSLKGLQPQHF. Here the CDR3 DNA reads TGTGCCAGTAGTTCCTTAAAGGGGCTGCAGCCCCAGCATTTT. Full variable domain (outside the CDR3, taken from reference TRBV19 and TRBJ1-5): DGGITQSPKYLFRKEGQNVTLSCEQNLNHDAMYWYRQDPGQGLRLIYYSQIVNDFQKGDIAEGYSVSREKKESFPLTVTSAQKNPTAFYLCASSSLKGLQPQHFGDGTRLSIL.

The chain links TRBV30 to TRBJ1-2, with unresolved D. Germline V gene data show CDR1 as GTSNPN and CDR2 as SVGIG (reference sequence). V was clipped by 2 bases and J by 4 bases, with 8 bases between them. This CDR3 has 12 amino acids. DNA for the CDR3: TGTGCCTGGAGTCCGACTTCCTATGGCTACACCTTC. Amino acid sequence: CAWSPTSYGYTF. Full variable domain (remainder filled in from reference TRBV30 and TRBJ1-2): SQTIHQWPATLVQPVGSPLSLECTVEGTSNPNLYWYRQAAGRGLQLLFYSVGIGQISSEVPQNLSASRPQDRQFILSSKKLLLSDSGFYLCAWSPTSYGYTFGSGTRLTVV.

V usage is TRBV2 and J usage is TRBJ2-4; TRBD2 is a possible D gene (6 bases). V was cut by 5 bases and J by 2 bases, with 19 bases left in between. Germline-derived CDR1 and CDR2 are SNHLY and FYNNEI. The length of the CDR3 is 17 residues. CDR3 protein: CASSPHGGSGTKNIQYF. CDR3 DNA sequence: TGTGCCAGCAGTCCCCATGGGGGGTCGGGCACCAAAAACATTCAGTACTTC.

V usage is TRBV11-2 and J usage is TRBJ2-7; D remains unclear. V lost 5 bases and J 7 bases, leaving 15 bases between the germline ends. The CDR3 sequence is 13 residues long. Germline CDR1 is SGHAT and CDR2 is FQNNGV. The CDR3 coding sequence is TGTGCCAGCAGCCCGACCGGTCCCGGGGAGCAGTACGTC. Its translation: CASSPTGPGEQYV.

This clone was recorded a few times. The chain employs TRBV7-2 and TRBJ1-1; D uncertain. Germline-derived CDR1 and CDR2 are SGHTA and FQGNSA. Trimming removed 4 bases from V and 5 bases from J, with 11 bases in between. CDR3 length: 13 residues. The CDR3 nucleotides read TGTGCCAGCAGCTCACACCGGGAAACTGAAGCTTTCTTT. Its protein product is CASSSHRETEAFF.

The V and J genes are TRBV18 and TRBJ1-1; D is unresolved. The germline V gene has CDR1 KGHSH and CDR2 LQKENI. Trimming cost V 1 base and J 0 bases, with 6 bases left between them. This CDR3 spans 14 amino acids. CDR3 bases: TGTGCCAGCTCACCACGGGCAGTGAACACTGAAGCTTTCTTT. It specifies CASSPRAVNTEAFF.

The CDR3 DNA is TGTGCCAGCAGCGTATACGGAGCGGGAGGGCACGGGGAGCAGTTCTTC. It specifies CASSVYGAGGHGEQFF. The chain carries TRBV9 and TRBJ2-1; TRBD2 matches at 10 bases. The CDR3 contains 16 residues. The germline V gene encodes CDR1 SGDLS and CDR2 YYNGEE. The J segment lost 10 bases and the V segment lost 1 base, leaving 11 bases of the junction unmatched.

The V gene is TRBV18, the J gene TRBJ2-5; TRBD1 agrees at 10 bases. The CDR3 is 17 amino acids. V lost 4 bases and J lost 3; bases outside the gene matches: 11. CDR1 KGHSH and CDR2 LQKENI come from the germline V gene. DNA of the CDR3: TGTGCCAGCTCACTCTCAGCCTCGGGGACAGGGGAAGAGACCCAGTACTTC. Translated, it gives CASSLSASGTGEETQYF.

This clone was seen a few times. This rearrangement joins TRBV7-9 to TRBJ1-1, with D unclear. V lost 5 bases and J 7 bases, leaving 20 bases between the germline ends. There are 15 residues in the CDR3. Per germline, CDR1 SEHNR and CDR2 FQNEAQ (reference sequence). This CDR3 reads CASSASTGARVEAFF. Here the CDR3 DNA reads TGTGCCAGCAGCGCTAGTACGGGAGCGCGTGTTGAAGCTTTCTTT.

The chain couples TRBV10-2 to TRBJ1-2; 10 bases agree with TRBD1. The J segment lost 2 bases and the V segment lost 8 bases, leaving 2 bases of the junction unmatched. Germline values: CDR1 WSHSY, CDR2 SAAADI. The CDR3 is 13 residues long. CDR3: CASPGQGNYGYTF. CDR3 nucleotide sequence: TGCGCCAGCCCGGGACAGGGGAACTATGGCTACACCTTC.

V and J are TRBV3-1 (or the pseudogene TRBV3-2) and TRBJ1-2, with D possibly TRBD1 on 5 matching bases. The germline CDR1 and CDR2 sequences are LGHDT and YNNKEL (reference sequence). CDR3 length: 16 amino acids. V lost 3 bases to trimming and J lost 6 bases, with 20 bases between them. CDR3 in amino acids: CASSQSGALALNGYTF. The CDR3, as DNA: TGTGCCAGCAGCCAGTCCGGGGCCTTGGCCCTTAATGGCTACACCTTC.

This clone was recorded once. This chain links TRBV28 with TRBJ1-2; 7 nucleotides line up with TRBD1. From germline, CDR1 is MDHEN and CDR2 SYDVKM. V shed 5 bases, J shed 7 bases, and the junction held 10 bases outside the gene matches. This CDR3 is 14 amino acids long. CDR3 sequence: CASSPSPGQSGYTF. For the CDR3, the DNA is TGTGCCAGCAGTCCCTCCCCGGGACAGTCTGGCTACACCTTC.

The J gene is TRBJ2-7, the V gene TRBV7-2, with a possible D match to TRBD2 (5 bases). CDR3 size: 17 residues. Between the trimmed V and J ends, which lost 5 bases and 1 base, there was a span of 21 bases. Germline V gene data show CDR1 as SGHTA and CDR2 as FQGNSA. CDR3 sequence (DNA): TGTGCCAGCAGCCCGTACTCGGACTGGAGAGAGTCCTACGAGCAGTACGTC. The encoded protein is CASSPYSDWRESYEQYV.

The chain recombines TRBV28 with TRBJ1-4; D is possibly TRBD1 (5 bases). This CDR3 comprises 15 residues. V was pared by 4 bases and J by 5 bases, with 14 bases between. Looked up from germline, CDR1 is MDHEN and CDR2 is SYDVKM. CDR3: CASSSPGGDNEKLFF. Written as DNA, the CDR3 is TGTGCCAGCAGTTCGCCCGGGGGAGACAATGAAAAACTGTTTTTT.

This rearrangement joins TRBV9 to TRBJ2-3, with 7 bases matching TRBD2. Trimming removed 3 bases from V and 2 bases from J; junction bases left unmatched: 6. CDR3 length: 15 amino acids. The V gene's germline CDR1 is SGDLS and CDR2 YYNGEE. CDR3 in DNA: TGTGCCAGCAGCGGAGGGACTATAAACACAGATACGCAGTATTTT. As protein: CASSGGTINTDTQYF.

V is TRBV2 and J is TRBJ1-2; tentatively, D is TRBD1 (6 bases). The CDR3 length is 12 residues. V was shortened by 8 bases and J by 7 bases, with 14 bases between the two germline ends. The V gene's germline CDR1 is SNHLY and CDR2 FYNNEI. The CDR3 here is CASALQGRGYTF. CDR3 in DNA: TGTGCCAGCGCTTTACAGGGCCGTGGCTACACCTTC.

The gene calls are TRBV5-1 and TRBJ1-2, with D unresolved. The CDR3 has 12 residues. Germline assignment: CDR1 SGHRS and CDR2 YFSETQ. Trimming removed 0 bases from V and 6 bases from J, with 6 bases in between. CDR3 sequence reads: CASSLGGDGYTF. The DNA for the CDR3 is TGCGCCAGCAGCTTGGGGGGAGATGGCTACACCTTC.

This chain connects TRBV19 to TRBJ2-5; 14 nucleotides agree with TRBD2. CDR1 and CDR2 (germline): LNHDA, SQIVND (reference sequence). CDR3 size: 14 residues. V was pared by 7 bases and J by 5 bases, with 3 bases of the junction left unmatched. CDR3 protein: CASKGLAGVETQYF. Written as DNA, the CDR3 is TGTGCCAGTAAGGGACTAGCGGGAGTGGAGACCCAGTACTTC.

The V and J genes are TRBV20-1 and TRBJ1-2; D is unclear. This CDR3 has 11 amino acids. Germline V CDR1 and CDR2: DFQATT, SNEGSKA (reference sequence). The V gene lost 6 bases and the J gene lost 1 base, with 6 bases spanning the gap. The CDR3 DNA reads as TGCAGTGCCCAAGATAACTATGGCTACACCTTC. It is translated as CSAQDNYGYTF.

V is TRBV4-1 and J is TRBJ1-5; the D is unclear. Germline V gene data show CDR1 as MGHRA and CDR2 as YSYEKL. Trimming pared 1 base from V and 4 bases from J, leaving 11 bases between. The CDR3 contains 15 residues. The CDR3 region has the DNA TGCGCCAGCAGCCAAGGGGGATTCGAAAATCAGCCCCAGCATTTT. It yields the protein CASSQGGFENQPQHF.

For the CDR3, the DNA is TGCGCCAGCAGCCCCTTTGACAGGGTTGAAGCTTTCTTT. Translating it yields CASSPFDRVEAFF. The rearrangement links TRBV5-1 to TRBJ1-1, with 7 positions matching TRBD1. Germline V CDR1 and CDR2: SGHRS, YFSETQ. The CDR3 consists of 13 residues. Losses at the gene ends were 4 bases for V and 7 bases for J; bases not matched to a gene: 7.

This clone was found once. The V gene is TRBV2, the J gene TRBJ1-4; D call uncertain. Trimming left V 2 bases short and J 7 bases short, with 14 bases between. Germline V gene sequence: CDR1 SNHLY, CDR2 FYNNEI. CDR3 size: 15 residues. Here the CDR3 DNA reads TGTGCCAGCAGTGAAAGTTCTTCGTGGGGTGAAAAACTGTTTTTT. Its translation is CASSESSSWGEKLFF.

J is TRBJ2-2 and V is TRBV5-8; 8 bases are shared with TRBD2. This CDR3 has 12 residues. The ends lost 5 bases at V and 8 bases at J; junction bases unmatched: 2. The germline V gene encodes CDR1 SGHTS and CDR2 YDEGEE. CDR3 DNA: TGTGCCAGCAGGAGACTAGCGGGGGAGCTGTTTTTT. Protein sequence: CASRRLAGELFF.

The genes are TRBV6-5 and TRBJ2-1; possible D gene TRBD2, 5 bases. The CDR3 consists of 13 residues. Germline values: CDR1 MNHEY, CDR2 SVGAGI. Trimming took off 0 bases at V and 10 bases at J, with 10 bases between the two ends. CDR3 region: CASSYSRASEQFF. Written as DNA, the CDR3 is TGTGCCAGCAGTTACTCTAGGGCTAGCGAGCAGTTCTTC.

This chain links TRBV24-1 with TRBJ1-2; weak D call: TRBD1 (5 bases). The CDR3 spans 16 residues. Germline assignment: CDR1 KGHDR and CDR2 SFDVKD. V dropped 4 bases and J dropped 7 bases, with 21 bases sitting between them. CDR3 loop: CATSDSGRGVSAGYTF. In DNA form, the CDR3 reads TGTGCCACCAGTGACTCCGGTCGGGGGGTGTCGGCTGGCTACACCTTC.